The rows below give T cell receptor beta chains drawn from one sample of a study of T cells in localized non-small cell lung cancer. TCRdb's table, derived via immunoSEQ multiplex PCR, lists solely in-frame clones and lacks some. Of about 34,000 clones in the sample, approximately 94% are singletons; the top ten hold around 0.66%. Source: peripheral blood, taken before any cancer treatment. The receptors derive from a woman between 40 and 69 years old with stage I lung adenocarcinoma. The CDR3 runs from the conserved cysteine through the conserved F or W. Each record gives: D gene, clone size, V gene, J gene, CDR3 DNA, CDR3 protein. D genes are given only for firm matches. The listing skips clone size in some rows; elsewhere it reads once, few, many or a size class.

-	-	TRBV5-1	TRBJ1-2	TGCGCCAGCAGCTTGGAGACACCAAACTATGGCTACACCTTC	CASSLETPNYGYTF
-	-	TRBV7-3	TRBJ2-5	TGTGCCAGCAGCTCTTTCCCTCAGGGACAAGAGACCCAGTACTTC	CASSSFPQGQETQYF
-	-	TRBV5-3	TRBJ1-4	TGTGCCAGAAGCTTCGTCGATTCCGATGAAGACAATTCCAATGAAAAACTGTTTTTT	CARSFVDSDEDNSNEKLFF
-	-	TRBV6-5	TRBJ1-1	TGTGCCAGCAGGGACGGACGCTATAAGAACACTGAAGCTTTCTTT	CASRDGRYKNTEAFF
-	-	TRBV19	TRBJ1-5	TGTGCCAGTAGTACGTCGGACAGAGTCCTCAATCAGCCCCAGCATTTT	CASSTSDRVLNQPQHF
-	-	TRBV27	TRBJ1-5	TGTGCCAGCAGTTCGTCCCGGGATCAGCCCCAGCATTTT	CASSSSRDQPQHF
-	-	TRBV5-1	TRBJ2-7	TGCGCCAGCAGCTTGGCGGGAACCTACGAGCAGTACTTC	CASSLAGTYEQYF
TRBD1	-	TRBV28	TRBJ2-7	TGTGCCAGCGCTAAACCGGGACAGGACTCCTACGAGCAGTACTTC	CASAKPGQDSYEQYF
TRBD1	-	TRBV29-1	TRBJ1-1	TGCAGCGGCCGACAGGGGGTCACTGAAGCTTTCTTT	CSGRQGVTEAFF
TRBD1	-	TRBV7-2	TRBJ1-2	TGTGCCAGCAGCTTAGGGGGACAGGGGCACTATGGCTACACCTTC	CASSLGGQGHYGYTF
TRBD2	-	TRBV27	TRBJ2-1	TGTGCCAGCAGTTTATCGCCTAGCGGGAGCAATGAGCAGTTCTTC	CASSLSPSGSNEQFF
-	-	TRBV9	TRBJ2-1	TGTGCCAGCAGCGTTGGGGGTACCCTTTACAATGAGCAGTTCTTC	CASSVGGTLYNEQFF
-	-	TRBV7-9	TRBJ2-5	TGTGCCAGCAGCTCCAACCCCGGGGGAGTGAAAGAGACCCAGTACTTC	CASSSNPGGVKETQYF
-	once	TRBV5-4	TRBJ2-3	TGTGCCAGCAGCTTGTTTACTGGCGCAGATACGCAGTATTTT	CASSLFTGADTQYF
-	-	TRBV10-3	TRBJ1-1	TGTGCCATCAGTGTGGGCAGCGAGAACACTGAAGCTTTCTTT	CAISVGSENTEAFF
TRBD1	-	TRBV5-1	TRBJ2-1	TGCGCCAGCAGCTTGGACAGGGGATCCTACAATGAGCAGTTCTTC	CASSLDRGSYNEQFF
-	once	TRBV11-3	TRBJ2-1	TGTGCCAGCAGCTCCCCCGGGGAGTCTTACAATGAGCAGTTCTTC	CASSSPGESYNEQFF
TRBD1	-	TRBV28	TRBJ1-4	TGTGCCAGCAGTTTGCAGGGACAGGGGGGTGAAAAACTGTTTTTT	CASSLQGQGGEKLFF
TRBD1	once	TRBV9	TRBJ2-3	TGTGCCAGCAGCCCACGGACAGGCGACACCCGCACAGATACGCAGTATTTT	CASSPRTGDTRTDTQYF
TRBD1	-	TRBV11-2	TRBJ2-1	TGTGCCAGCAGCAAACAAACGACAGGGTACTCCTACAATGAGCAGTTCTTC	CASSKQTTGYSYNEQFF
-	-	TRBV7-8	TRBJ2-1	TGTGCCAGCACCCCCCTGACTAACTACAATGAGCAGTTCTTC	CASTPLTNYNEQFF
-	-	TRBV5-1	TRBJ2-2	TGCGCCAGCAGCTTTTCTACTGGGGCGAACACCGGGGAGCTGTTTTTT	CASSFSTGANTGELFF
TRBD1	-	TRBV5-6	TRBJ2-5	TGTGCCAGCAGCTTGGCCTCCAGGACAGGGTTGGGTGGGACCCAGTACTTC	CASSLASRTGLGGTQYF
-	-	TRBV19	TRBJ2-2	TGTGCCAGTAGTGACACAGGGATGAACACCGGGGAGCTGTTTTTT	CASSDTGMNTGELFF
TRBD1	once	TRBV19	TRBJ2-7	TGTGCCAGTAGCCATCCCCGGGACAGTCGATCCTACGAGCAGTACTTC	CASSHPRDSRSYEQYF
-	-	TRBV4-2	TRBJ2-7	TGTGCCAGCAGCCAAGGGCAGGGGGGACTCTACGAGCAGTACTTC	CASSQGQGGLYEQYF
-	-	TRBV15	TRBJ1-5	TGTGCCACCAGCAGAGGAAAGGTCAGGACAGACTATCAGCCCCAGCATTTT	CATSRGKVRTDYQPQHF
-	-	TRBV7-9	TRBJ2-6	TGTGCCAGCAGCCCTAGTAAGAGCTCTGGGGCCAACGTCCTGACTTTC	CASSPSKSSGANVLTF